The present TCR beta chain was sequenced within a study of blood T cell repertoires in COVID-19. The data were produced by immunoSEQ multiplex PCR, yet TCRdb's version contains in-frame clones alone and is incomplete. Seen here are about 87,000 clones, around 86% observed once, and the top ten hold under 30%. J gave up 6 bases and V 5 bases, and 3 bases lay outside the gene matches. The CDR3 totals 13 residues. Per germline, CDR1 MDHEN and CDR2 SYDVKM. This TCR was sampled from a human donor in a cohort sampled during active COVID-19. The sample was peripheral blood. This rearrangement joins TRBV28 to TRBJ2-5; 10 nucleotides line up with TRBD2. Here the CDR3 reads CASSGTSAKTQYF. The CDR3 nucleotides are TGTGCCAGCAGTGGGACTAGCGCCAAGACCCAGTACTTC.